These 8 T cell receptor beta chains were sequenced from one sample in a study of blood T cell repertoires in COVID-19. The protocol was immunoSEQ multiplex PCR, while the TCRdb copy is restricted to in-frame clones and leaves out a portion. The table lists roughly 210,000 clones, around four fifths of them singletons, with 8% to 11% in the top ten. The sample comprised peripheral blood. All receptors derive from a woman of 80 years or more with COVID-19, enrolled during active disease.

The V gene is TRBV24-1, the J gene TRBJ1-5; D might be TRBD1 (6 bases). The CDR3 runs to 15 residues. The V and J ends lost 12 bases and 3 bases respectively, with 20 bases between them. Germline values: CDR1 KGHDR, CDR2 SFDVKD. Here the CDR3 reads CASGPDRNPNQPQHF. Written as DNA, the CDR3 is TGTGCCTCAGGACCTGACAGGAACCCCAATCAGCCCCAGCATTTT.

This chain connects TRBV6-4 to TRBJ1-1; D unresolved. Germline V gives CDR1 MRHNA, CDR2 SNTAGT. V was clipped by 4 bases and J by 0 bases, with 6 bases between them. The CDR3 has 13 amino acids. CDR3 sequence (DNA): TGTGCCAGCAGTGTCGGGGTGAACACTGAAGCTTTCTTT. Translation: CASSVGVNTEAFF.

The sample holds a few counts of this clone. The gene calls are TRBV28 and TRBJ2-5; TRBD1 aligns across 8 bases. Germline CDR1 is MDHEN and CDR2 is SYDVKM. The CDR3 has 15 residues. V trimming: 7 bases; J trimming: 7 bases; junction bases outside the gene matches: 14. The CDR3 loop reads CASTSGDRPRATQYF. The CDR3 nucleotides read TGTGCCAGCACCTCGGGGGACAGGCCCCGGGCGACCCAGTACTTC.

The chain uses TRBV6-8 and TRBJ1-4; TRBD1 is a possible D gene (6 bases). V shed 7 bases and J shed 4 bases, with 13 bases lying between them. The CDR3 contains 14 residues. CDR1 and CDR2 from the germline V gene are MNHGY and SAAAGT. The CDR3 coding sequence is TGTGCCAGCACTAAGGGGGGGGGTAATGAAAAACTGTTTTTT. This encodes CASTKGGGNEKLFF.

The chain joins TRBV19 to TRBJ1-1; D gene unclear. The CDR3 extends over 13 amino acids. V lost 3 bases and J 11 bases, leaving 16 bases between the germline ends. The germline gives CDR1 LNHDA, CDR2 SQIVND (reference sequence). The CDR3 region has the DNA TGTGCCAGTAGTATTCGTTACGGGATGGATGCTTTCTTT. Translated, it gives CASSIRYGMDAFF.

The chain is built from TRBV19 and TRBJ2-2; D might be TRBD2 (7 bases). Germline loops: CDR1 LNHDA, CDR2 SQIVND (reference sequence). This CDR3 has 18 amino acids. Deletions cut 11 bases from V and 7 bases from J, with 32 bases between. The CDR3 sequence is CACCISPPRGGPLGELFF. CDR3 nucleotides: TGTGCCTGTTGTATCTCCCCCCCCCGCGGGGGCCCCCTCGGGGAGCTGTTTTTT.

V gene TRBV3-1 (or the pseudogene TRBV3-2) combines with J gene TRBJ1-2, with TRBD1 matching over 10 bases. V gave up 4 bases and J gave up 8 bases; unmatched junction bases: 7. Germline lookup yields CDR1 LGHDT and CDR2 YNNKEL (reference sequence). The CDR3 totals 14 residues. The CDR3 sequence: CASSPSGQGEGYTF. Here the CDR3 DNA reads TGTGCCAGCAGCCCGTCCGGACAGGGGGAAGGCTACACCTTC.

The chain combines TRBV4-3 with TRBJ1-6; tentatively, D is TRBD1 (5 bases). Germline lookup yields CDR1 LGHNA and CDR2 YSLEER. V lost 1 base to trimming and J lost 6 bases, with 19 bases between them. CDR3 size: 18 residues. CDR3 DNA: TGCGCCAGCAGCCAAGCAGTTAAGGAAGGGGTGGGTAATTCACCCCTCCACTTT. It encodes CASSQAVKEGVGNSPLHF.